This T cell receptor beta chain came from a study of blood T cell repertoires in COVID-19. Method: immunoSEQ multiplex PCR; TCRdb's copy keeps in-frame clones and lacks some. Counted here are approximately 240,000 clones, just under 85% occurring once; the ten biggest clones make up 6% to 7%. Per the germline V gene, CDR1 is MNHEY and CDR2 is SMNVEV (reference sequence). The length of the CDR3 is 14 residues. J gave up 6 bases and V 6 bases, and 5 bases lay outside the gene matches. Sequenced sample: peripheral blood. This chain connects TRBV27 to TRBJ1-6; 7 bases are a match to TRBD1. The receptor was isolated from a woman between 55 and 75 years old with active or convalescent COVID-19. The CDR3 sequence is CASRTGDSNSPLHF. CDR3 sequence (DNA): TGTGCCAGCAGAACAGGGGACAGTAATTCACCCCTCCACTTT.